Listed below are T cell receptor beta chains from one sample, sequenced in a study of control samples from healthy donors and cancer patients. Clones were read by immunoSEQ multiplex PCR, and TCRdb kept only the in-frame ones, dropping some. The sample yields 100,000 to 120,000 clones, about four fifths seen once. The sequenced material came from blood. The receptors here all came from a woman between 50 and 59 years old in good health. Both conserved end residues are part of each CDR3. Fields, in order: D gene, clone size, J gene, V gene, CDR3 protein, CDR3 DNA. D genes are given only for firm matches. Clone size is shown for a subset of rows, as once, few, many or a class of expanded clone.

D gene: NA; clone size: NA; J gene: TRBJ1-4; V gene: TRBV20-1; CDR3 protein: CSASMDSATNEKLFF; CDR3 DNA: TGCAGTGCTAGTATGGACAGTGCAACTAATGAAAAACTGTTTTTT
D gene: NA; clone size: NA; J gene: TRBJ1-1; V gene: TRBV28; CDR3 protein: CASALNTEAFF; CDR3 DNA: TGTGCCAGCGCTTTGAACACTGAAGCTTTCTTT
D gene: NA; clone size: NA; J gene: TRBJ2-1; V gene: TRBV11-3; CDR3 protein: CASSLDILRNEQFF; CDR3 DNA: TGTGCCAGCAGCTTAGATATCTTGCGCAATGAGCAGTTCTTC
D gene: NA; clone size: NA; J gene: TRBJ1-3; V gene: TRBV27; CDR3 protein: CASSPFRDGDSGNTIYF; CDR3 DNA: TGTGCCAGCAGCCCTTTCCGGGACGGTGACTCTGGAAACACCATATATTTT
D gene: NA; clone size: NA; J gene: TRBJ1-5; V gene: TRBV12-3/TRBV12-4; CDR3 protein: CASSLGNDQPQHF; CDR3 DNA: TGTGCCAGCAGTTTAGGGAACGATCAGCCCCAGCATTTT
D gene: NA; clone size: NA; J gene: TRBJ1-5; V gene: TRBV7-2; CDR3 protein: CASSSRGNQPQHF; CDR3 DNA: TGTGCCAGCAGCTCGCGGGGTAATCAGCCCCAGCATTTT
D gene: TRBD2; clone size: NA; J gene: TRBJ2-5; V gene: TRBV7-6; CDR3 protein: CASSLAGGSETQYF; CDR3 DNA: TGTGCCAGCAGCCTAGCGGGGGGGTCAGAGACCCAGTACTTC
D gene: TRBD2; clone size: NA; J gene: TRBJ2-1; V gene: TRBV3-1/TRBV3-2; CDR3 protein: CASSQDPSASGRDEQFF; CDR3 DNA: TGTGCCAGCAGCCAAGATCCGTCGGCTAGCGGGAGGGATGAGCAGTTCTTC
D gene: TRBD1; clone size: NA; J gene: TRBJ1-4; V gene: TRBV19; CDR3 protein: CASSSGGSATNEKLFF; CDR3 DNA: TGTGCCAGTTCTTCAGGGGGTAGTGCAACTAATGAAAAACTGTTTTTT
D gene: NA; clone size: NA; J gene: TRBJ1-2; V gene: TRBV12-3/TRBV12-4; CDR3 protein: CASSLRGYTF; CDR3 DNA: TGTGCCAGCAGTCTGAGGGGCTACACCTTC
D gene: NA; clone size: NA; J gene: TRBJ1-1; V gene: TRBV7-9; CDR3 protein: CASSLVGTGRGTEAFF; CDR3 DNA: TGTGCCAGCAGCTTAGTTGGGACGGGCCGAGGGACTGAAGCTTTCTTT
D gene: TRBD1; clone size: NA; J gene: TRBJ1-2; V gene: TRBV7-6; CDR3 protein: CASSSTWTGGSGYTF; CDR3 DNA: TGTGCCAGCAGCTCTACTTGGACAGGGGGCTCTGGCTACACCTTC
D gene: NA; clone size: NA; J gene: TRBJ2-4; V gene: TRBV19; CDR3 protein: CASREGGKNIQYF; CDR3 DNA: TGTGCCTCAAGGGAGGGGGGCAAAAACATTCAGTACTTC
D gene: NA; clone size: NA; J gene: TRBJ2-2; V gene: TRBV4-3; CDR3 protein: CASSPPALGGNTGELFF; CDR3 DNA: TGCGCCAGCAGCCCCCCTGCACTCGGCGGGAACACCGGGGAGCTGTTTTTT
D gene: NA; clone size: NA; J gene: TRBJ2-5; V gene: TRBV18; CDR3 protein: CASSEETQYF; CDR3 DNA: TGTGCCAGCTCAGAAGAGACCCAGTACTTC
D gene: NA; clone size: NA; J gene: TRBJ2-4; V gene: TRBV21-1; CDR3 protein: CASSKYFGLGLAGGPVAKNIQYF; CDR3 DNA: TGTGCCAGCAGCAAATATTTTGGTCTGGGACTAGCGGGAGGACCAGTAGCCAAAAACATTCAGTACTTC
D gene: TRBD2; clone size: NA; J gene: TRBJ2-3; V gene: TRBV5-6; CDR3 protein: CASSFGLAGATSTDTQYF; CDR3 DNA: TGTGCCAGCAGCTTCGGACTAGCGGGAGCCACTAGCACAGATACGCAGTATTTT
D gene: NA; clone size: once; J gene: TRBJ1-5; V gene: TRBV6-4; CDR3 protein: CASIAPGGYSNQPQHF; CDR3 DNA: TGTGCCAGCATAGCTCCGGGGGGGTATAGCAATCAGCCCCAGCATTTT
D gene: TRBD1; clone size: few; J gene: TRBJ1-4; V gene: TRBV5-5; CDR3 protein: CASSLARGGTGKLFF; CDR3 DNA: TGTGCCAGCAGCTTGGCCCGAGGGGGCACGGGAAAACTGTTTTTT
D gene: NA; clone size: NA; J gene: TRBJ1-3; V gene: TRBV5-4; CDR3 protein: CASSLEGALSGNTIYF; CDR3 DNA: TGTGCCAGCAGCTTGGAAGGGGCCCTCTCTGGAAACACCATATATTTT
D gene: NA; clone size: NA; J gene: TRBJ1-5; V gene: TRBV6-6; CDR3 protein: CASSYFAGERPQHF; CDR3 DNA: TGTGCCAGCAGTTACTTCGCTGGGGAGCGGCCCCAGCATTTT
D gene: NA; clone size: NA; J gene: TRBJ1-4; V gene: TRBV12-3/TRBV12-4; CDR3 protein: CASSFRVNEKLFF; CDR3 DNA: TGTGCCAGCAGTTTCCGGGTAAATGAAAAACTGTTTTTT
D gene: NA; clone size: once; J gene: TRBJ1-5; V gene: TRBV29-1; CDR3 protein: CSVEEGRNQPQHF; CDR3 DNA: TGCAGCGTTGAAGAGGGGAGGAATCAGCCCCAGCATTTT
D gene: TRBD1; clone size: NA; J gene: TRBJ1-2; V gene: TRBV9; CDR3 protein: CASSVAEGGANYGYTF; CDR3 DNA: TGTGCCAGCAGCGTAGCGGAAGGGGGCGCTAACTATGGCTACACCTTC
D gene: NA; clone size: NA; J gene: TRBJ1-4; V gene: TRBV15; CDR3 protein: CATSRTRIGQGSEKLFF; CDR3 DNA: TGTGCCACCAGCAGGACCCGGATTGGTCAGGGTAGCGAAAAACTGTTTTTT
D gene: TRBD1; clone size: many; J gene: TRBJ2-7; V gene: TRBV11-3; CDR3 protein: CASSYPGQGNEQYF; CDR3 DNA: TGTGCCAGCAGCTACCCGGGACAGGGGAACGAGCAGTACTTC
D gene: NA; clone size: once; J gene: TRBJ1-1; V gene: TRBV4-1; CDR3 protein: CASSRGQPNTEAFF; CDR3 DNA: TGCGCCAGCAGCCGAGGACAGCCGAACACTGAAGCTTTCTTT
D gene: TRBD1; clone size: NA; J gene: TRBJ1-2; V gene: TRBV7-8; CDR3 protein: CASSLDPGQGNYGYTF; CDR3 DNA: TGTGCCAGCAGCTTAGACCCGGGACAGGGTAACTATGGCTACACCTTC
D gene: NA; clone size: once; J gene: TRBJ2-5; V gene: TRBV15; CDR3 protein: CATSRDRWGHETQYF; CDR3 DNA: TGTGCCACCAGCAGAGATCGTTGGGGGCACGAGACCCAGTACTTC
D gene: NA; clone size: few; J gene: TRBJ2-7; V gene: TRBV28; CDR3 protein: CASSLSKPPYEQYF; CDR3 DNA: TGTGCCAGCAGTTTATCCAAGCCCCCCTACGAGCAGTACTTC
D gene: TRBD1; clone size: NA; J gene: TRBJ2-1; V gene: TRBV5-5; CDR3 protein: CASSMTGGSYNEQFF; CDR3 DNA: TGTGCCAGCAGCATGACAGGGGGGTCATACAATGAGCAGTTCTTC
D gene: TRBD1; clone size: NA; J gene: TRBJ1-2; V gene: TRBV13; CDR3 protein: CASSLGQGKDYGYTF; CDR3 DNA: TGTGCCAGCAGCCTAGGACAGGGGAAGGACTATGGCTACACCTTC